The clone carrying this TCR beta chain was seen many times. The target antigen is unknown. This sample is part of a study of T cell repertoires in cytomegalovirus infection. About the study: Well-studied HLA-B-restricted CMV epitopes were used in the study alongside recently identified HLA-C-restricted ones.

Germline V gene sequence: CDR1 SGHTA, CDR2 FQGNSA. CDR3 length equals 13 residues. Trimming stripped 3 bases from V and 4 bases from J, with 7 bases between. TCRdb recomputed calls from the reads with MiXCR, one row per CDR3 protein. The sample records 570,000 or so distinct CDR3 sequences, approximately 40% being singletons. Regarding the study as a whole: Cumulative public TCR beta family frequency identified carriers of CMV plus the relevant HLA.

V is TRBV7-2 and J is TRBJ1-3; D is undetermined. This sample comprised cultured PBMCs, obtained from culture after CMV antigen stimulation. This clonotype originated in a human donor in good health (CMV status not recorded). Some clones in this sample may be carry-over from other donors' samples. As DNA, the CDR3 is TGTGCCAGCAGCTTTCGGGGAGGAAACACCATATATTTT. Its translation: CASSFRGGNTIYF.